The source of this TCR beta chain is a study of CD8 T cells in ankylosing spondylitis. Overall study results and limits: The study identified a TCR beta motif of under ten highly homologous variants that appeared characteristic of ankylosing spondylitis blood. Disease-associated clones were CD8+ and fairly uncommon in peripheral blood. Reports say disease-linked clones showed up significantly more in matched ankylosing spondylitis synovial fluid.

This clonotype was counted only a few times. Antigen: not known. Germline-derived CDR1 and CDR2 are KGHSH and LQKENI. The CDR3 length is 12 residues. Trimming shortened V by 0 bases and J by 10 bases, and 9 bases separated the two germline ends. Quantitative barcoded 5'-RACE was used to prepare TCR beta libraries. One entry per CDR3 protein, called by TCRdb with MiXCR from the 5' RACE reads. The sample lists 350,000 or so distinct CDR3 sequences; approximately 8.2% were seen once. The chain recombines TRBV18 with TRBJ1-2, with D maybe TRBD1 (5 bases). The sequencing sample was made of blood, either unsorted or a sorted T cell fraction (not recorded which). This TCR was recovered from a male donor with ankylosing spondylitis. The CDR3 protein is CASSPPGTTYTF. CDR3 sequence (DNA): TGTGCCAGCTCACCACCGGGGACGACCTACACCTTC.